What follows is one TCR beta chain and its context. The data belong to a study of cytomegalovirus exposure and HLA in healthy donors. From germline, CDR1 is ENHRY and CDR2 SYGVKD. V was clipped by 10 bases and J by 2 bases; unmatched bases: 3. The CDR3 contains 13 residues. PCR was performed using 60 Vbeta and 13 Jbeta primers. Sequencing used immunoSEQ multiplex PCR; TCRdb keeps in-frame clones, though not all of them. The sample lists fewer than 95,000 clones; roughly 79% were seen once. V and J are TRBV10-3 and TRBJ2-2, with 8 bases identical to TRBD2. This clonotype was sampled from a man under 40 in good health and CMV-seronegative. Input material: PBMCs. The CDR3 spells CATSGGNTGELFF. The DNA of the CDR3 is TGTGCCACCAGCGGGGGAAACACCGGGGAGCTGTTTTTT.